The text below deals with one TCR beta chain. The data originate from a study of blood T cell repertoires in COVID-19. Study context: The analysed material was cDNA or gDNA that came from T cells, B-cell-depleted T cells, or PBMCs.

There are 14 residues in the CDR3. V gave up 5 bases and J gave up 8 bases, with 13 bases separating them. Germline CDR1 is ENHRY and CDR2 is SYGVKD. As originally analysed: Reference gene primers were amplified, and this amplification served to estimate nucleated cell counts. TCRdb's copy holds only in-frame clones and misses some; the assay was immunoSEQ multiplex PCR. That table gives V, J and clone size, and the DNA gave D and trimming. This table holds approximately 270,000 clones, 80% to 90% found once. The sample was peripheral blood. V usage is TRBV10-3 and J usage is TRBJ1-6; D remains ambiguous. This sequence was found in a man aged 25 to 40 with acute or convalescent COVID-19. The CDR3 DNA sequence: TGTGCCATCAGTATGGCCAGCGGGGATTCACCCCTCCACTTT. Protein: CAISMASGDSPLHF.